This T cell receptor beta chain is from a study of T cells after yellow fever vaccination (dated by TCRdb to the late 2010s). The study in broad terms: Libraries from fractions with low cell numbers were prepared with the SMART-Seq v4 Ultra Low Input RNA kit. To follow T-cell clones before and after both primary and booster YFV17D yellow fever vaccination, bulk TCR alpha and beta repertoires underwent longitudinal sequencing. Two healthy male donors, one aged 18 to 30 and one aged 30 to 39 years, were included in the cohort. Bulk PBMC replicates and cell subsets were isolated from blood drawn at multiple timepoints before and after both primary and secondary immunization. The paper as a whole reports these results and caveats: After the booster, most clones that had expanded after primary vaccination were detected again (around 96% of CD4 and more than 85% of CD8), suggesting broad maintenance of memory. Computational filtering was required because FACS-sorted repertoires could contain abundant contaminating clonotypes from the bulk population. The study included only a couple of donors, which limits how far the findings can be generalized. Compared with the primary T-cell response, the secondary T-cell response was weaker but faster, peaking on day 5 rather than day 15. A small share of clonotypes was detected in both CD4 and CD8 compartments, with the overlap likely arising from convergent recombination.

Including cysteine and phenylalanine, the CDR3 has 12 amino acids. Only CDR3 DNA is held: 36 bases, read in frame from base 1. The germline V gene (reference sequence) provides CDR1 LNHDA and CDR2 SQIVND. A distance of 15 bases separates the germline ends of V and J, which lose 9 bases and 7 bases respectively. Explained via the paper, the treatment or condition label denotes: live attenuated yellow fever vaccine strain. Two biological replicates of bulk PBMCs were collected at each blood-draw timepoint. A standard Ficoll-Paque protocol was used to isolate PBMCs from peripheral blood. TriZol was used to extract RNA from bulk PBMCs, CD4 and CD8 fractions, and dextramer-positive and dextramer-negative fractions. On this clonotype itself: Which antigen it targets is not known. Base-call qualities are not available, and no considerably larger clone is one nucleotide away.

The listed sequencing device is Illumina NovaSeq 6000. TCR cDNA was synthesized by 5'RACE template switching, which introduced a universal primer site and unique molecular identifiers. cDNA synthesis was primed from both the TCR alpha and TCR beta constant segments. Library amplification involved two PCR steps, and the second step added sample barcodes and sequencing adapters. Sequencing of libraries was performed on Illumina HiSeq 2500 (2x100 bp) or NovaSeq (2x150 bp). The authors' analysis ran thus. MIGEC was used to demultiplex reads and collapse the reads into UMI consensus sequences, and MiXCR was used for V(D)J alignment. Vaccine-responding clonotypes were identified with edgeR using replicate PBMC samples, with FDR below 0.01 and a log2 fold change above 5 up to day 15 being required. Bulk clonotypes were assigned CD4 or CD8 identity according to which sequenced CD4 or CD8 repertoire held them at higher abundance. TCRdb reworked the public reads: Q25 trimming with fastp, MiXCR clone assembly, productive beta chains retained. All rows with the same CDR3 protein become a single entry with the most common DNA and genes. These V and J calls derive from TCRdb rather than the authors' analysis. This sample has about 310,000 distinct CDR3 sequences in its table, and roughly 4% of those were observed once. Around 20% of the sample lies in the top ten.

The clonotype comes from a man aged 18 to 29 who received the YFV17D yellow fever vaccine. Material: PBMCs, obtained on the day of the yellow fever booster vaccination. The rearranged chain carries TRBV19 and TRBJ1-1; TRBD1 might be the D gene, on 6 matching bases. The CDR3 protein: CASDLGGGEAFF. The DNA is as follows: TGTGCCAGCGACTTAGGGGGTGGTGAAGCTTTCTTT.